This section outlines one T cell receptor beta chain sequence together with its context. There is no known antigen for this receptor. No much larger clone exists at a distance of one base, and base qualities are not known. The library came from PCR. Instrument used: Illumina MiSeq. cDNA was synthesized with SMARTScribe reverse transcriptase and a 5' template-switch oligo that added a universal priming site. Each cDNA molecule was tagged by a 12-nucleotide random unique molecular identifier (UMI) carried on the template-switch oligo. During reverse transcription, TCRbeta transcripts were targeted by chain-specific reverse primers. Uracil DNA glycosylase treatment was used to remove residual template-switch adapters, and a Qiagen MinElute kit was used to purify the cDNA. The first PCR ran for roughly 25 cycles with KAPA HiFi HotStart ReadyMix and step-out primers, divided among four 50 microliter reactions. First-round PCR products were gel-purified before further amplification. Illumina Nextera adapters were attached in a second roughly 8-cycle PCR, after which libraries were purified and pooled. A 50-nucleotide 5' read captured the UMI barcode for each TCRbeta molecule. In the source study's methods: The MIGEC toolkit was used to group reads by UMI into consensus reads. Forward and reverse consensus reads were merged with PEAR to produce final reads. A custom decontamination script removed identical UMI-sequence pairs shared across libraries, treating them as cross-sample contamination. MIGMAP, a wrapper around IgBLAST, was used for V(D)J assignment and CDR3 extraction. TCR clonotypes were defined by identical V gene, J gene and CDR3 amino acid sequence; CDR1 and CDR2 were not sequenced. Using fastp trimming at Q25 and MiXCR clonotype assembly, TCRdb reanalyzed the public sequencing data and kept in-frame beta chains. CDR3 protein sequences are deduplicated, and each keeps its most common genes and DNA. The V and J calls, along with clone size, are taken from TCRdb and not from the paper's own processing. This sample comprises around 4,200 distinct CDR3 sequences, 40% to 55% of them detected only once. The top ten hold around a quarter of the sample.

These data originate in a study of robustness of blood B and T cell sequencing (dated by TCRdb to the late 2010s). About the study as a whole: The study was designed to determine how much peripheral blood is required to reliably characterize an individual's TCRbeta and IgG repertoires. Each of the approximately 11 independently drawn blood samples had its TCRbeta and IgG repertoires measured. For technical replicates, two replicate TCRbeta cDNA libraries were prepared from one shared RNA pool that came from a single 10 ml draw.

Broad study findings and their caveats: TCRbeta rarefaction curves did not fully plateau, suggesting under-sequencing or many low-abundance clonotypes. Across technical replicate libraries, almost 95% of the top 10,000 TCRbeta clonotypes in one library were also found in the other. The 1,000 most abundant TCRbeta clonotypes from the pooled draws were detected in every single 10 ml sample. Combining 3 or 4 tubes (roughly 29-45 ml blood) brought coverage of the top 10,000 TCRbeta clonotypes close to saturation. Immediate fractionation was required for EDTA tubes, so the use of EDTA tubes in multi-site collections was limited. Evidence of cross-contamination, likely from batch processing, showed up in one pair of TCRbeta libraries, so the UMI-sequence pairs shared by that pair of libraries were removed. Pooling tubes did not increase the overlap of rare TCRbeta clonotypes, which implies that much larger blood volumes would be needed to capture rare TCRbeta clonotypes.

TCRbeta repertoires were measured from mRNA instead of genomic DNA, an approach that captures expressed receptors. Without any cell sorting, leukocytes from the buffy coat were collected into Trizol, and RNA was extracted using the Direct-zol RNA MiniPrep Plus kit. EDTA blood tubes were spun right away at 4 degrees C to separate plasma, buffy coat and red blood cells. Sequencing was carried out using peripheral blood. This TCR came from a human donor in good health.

The base sequence is TGTGCCAGCAGCGCCCAGGGGAATGAAAAACTGTTTTTT. This codes for CASSAQGNEKLFF. Recombination linked TRBV9 to TRBJ1-4; D gene: possibly TRBD1, on 6 matching bases. The CDR3 contains 13 residues, cysteine and phenylalanine counted. The kept DNA is CDR3 alone, 39 bases in frame from the first base. Looking up the germline V gene yields CDR1 SGDLS and CDR2 YYNGEE. Trimming removed 3 bases from V and 5 bases from J, leaving 8 bases between the germline ends.